The rows below give T cell receptor beta chains drawn from one sample of a study of blood T cells in healthy people across ages. TCRdb ran MiXCR on the 5' RACE reads and lists one entry per CDR3 protein. The sample includes over 1,500,000 distinct CDR3 sequences, approximately 39% of them seen just once. The sample taken for sequencing was blood. The receptor set was obtained from a human donor in good health. Both conserved end residues are part of each CDR3. Each record gives: V gene, D gene, clone size, J gene, CDR3 DNA, CDR3 protein. The D gene is left open where the match is weak. Size is omitted from some rows. Given values are once, few, many or a class for expanded clones.

V: TRBV20-1; D: .; size: few; J: TRBJ1-2; DNA: TGCAGTGCCTACGAGGTGGGGCCGGTCGTCTATGGCTACACCTTC; CDR3: CSAYEVGPVVYGYTF
V: TRBV29-1; D: .; size: .; J: TRBJ1-2; DNA: TGCACCCAGAAAGAGAGGGTAGTGGCTGGCTACACCTTC; CDR3: CTQKERVVAGYTF
V: TRBV6-1; D: .; size: .; J: TRBJ1-5; DNA: TGTGCCAGCAGAGTTGGACAGAATAGCAATCAGCCCCAGCATTTT; CDR3: CASRVGQNSNQPQHF
V: TRBV10-3; D: .; size: .; J: TRBJ1-1; DNA: TGTGCCATCAGTGACAAGGGGAACACTGAAGCTTTCTTT; CDR3: CAISDKGNTEAFF
V: TRBV5-6; D: .; size: .; J: TRBJ1-2; DNA: TGTGCCAGCAGGAAAGGGACGGGAAAAGCTAACTATGGCTACACCTTC; CDR3: CASRKGTGKANYGYTF
V: TRBV12-5; D: TRBD1; size: .; J: TRBJ1-1; DNA: TGTGCTAGTGTTTACAGAGGGGGCCTAACTGAAGCTTTCTTT; CDR3: CASVYRGGLTEAFF
V: TRBV9; D: TRBD2; size: .; J: TRBJ2-7; DNA: TGTGCCAGCAGCGTAGGCGCTAGCGGCACCTACGAGCAGTACTTC; CDR3: CASSVGASGTYEQYF
V: TRBV5-1; D: .; size: .; J: TRBJ2-1; DNA: TGCGCCAGCAGCTTGTACAACCACAATGAGCAGTTCTTC; CDR3: CASSLYNHNEQFF
V: TRBV9; D: .; size: many; J: TRBJ2-7; DNA: TGTGCCAGCAGCGTAGCTGGAGACAGGTCCTACGAGCAGTACTTC; CDR3: CASSVAGDRSYEQYF
V: TRBV5-6; D: .; size: .; J: TRBJ2-7; DNA: TGTGCCAGCAGCTTGCGGGCCGGTAAATCCTACGAGCAGTACTTC; CDR3: CASSLRAGKSYEQYF